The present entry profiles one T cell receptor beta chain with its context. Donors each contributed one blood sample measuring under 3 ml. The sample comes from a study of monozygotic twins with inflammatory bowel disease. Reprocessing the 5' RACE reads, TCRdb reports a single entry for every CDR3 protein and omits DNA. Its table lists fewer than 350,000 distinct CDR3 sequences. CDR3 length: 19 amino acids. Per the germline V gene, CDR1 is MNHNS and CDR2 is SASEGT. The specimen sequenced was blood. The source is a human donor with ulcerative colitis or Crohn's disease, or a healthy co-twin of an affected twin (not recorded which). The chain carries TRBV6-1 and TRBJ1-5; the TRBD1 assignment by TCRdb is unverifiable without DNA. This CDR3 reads CASSRTTGVCYLSNQPQHF.